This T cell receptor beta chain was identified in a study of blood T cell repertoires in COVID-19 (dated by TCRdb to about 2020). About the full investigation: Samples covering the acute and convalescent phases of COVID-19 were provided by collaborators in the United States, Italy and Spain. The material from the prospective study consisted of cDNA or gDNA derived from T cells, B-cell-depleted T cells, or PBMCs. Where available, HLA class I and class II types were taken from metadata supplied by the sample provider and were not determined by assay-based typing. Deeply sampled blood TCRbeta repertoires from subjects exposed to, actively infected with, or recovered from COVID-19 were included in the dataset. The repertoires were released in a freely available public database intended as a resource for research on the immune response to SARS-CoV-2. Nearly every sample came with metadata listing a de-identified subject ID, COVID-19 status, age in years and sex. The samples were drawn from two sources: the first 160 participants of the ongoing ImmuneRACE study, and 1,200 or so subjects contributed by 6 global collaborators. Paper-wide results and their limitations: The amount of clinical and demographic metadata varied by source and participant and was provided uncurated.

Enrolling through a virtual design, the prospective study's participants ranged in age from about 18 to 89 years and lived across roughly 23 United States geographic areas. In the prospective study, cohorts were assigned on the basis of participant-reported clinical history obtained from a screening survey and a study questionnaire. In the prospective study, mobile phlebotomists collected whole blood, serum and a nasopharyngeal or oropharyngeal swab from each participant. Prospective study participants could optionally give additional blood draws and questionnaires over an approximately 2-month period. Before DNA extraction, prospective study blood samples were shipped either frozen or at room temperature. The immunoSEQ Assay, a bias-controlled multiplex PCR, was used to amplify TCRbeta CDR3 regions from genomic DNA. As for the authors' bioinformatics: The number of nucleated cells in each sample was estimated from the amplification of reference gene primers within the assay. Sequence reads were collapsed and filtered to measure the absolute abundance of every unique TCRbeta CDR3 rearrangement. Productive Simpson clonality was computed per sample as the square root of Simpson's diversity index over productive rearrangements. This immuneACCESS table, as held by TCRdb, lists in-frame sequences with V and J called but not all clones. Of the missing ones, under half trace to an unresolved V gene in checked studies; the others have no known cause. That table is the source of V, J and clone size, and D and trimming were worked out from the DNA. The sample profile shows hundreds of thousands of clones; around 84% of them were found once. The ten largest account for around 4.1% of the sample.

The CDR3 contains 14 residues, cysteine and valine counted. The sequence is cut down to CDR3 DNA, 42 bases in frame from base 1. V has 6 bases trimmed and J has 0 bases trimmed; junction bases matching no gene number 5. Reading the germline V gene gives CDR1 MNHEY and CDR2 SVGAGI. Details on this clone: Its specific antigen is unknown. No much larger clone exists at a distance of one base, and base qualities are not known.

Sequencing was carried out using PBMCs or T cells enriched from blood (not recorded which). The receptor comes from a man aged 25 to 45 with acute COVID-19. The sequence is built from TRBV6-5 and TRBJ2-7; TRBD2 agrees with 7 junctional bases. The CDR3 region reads CASSERGSSYEQYV. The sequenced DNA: TGTGCCAGCAGCGAGCGGGGAAGCTCCTACGAGCAGTACGTC.